This T cell receptor (beta chain) was captured in a study of CD8 T cells in Susac syndrome. With random hexamers, reverse transcription was performed on about 0.5 to 1 ug of RNA. TCRdb passed the immunoSEQ multiplex PCR reads through MiXCR, listing each CDR3 protein once. The top ten clones hold roughly 0.2% of a sample with some 150,000 distinct CDR3 sequences, roughly 94% of them seen once. There are 17 residues in the CDR3. The ends were cut back, 3 bases at V and 2 bases at J, with 19 bases in the middle. Germline assignment: CDR1 SNHLY and CDR2 FYNNEI. This receptor was obtained from a human donor with multiple sclerosis. Sequenced sample: CD8+ T cells from PBMCs. The chain carries TRBV2 and TRBJ1-2; D unresolved. The CDR3 DNA is TGTGCCAGCAGTGAGTTTAACGGCCCTCGCTCGAACTATGGCTACACCTTC. It yields the protein CASSEFNGPRSNYGYTF.